The present T cell receptor (beta chain) was sequenced within a study of T cells in Graves' hyperthyroidism and ophthalmopathy. RNA transcripts provided the source from which TCR beta CDR3 regions were amplified. The HTBI set primed first-round TCR CDR3 RT-PCR. TCRdb called the multiplex PCR reads again in MiXCR, with one record for every CDR3 protein. The table lists under 750,000 distinct CDR3 sequences, 15% to 20% of them singletons, with 16% in the top ten. The CDR3 is 12 amino acids. The V gene lost 4 bases and the J gene lost 4 bases, with 7 bases spanning the gap. Germline lookup yields CDR1 SQVTM and CDR2 ANQGSEA. Each diagnosis drew on symptoms, thyroxine, TRAb, thyroid ultrasound and orbital computed tomography findings.

This chain connects TRBV29-1 to TRBJ2-2; D is ambiguous. Material for sequencing was blood. The receptor's source is a woman aged 45-59 years with Graves' hyperthyroidism that later progressed to Graves' ophthalmopathy. The CDR3 sequence is CSVAGFTGELFF. DNA of the CDR3: TGCAGCGTTGCAGGATTCACCGGGGAGCTGTTTTTT.